One and the same sample provided the 29 T cell receptor beta chains below, sequenced in a study of T cells after yellow fever vaccination. TCRdb called the 5' RACE reads again in MiXCR, with one record for every CDR3 protein. The sample lists around 30,000 distinct CDR3 sequences, 6% to 8.5% seen once, with about 22% in the top ten. The sequences come from PBMCs, either bulk or a sorted T-cell subset (CD4+, CD8+, memory, or dextramer-sorted; not recorded which), collected on the day of the first yellow fever vaccination. The receptors stem from a man aged 18 to 35 who received the YFV17D yellow fever vaccine.

This clonotype was found many times. The CDR3 region is CASSQDRGNTDTQYF. DNA for the CDR3: TGTGCCAGCAGCCAAGATCGCGGTAACACAGATACGCAGTATTTT. The chain joins TRBV4-2 to TRBJ2-3, with D hard to call. Germline loops: CDR1 LGHNA, CDR2 YNFKEQ. This CDR3 region has 15 residues. V was clipped by 0 bases and J by 2 bases, with 9 bases between them.

This clonotype was observed at least ten times. The rearrangement joins TRBV3-1 to TRBJ1-2; unclear D gene. The V gene's germline CDR1 is LGHDT and CDR2 YNNKEL (reference sequence). CDR3 length equals 12 residues. The V and J ends lost 0 bases and 8 bases respectively, with 7 bases between them. The CDR3 region is CASSQEGWGYTF. CDR3 nucleotide sequence: TGTGCCAGCAGCCAAGAAGGGTGGGGCTACACCTTC.

The table lists this clonotype with many counts. V gene TRBV6-1 combines with J gene TRBJ1-1; the D gene is possibly TRBD1 (5 bases). The CDR3 contains 14 residues. Germline V CDR1 and CDR2: MNHNS, SASEGT. With 2 bases removed from V and 5 bases from J, the gap between germline ends came to 12 bases. The DNA for the CDR3 is TGTGCCAGCAGTGAACTCTGGGAGGGGACTGAAGCTTTCTTT. Translated: CASSELWEGTEAFF.

This clonotype was found many times. The rearrangement uses TRBV6-6 and TRBJ2-3; D is ambiguous. V was cut by 7 bases and J by 3 bases, with 5 bases left in between. Germline V gene data show CDR1 as MNHNY and CDR2 as SVGAGI (reference sequence). CDR3 length: 11 amino acids. The CDR3 region has the DNA TGTGCCAGCACCTTAACAGATACGCAGTATTTT. Translation gives CASTLTDTQYF.

There are many counts of this clonotype. V gene TRBV7-3 combines with J gene TRBJ2-2; 8 bases align to TRBD2. Germline loops: CDR1 SGHTA, CDR2 FQGTGA. Trimming removed 2 bases from V and 7 bases from J; junction bases left unmatched: 6. This CDR3 comprises 15 residues. For the CDR3, the DNA is TGTGCCAGCAGCTTACTCGGGGGGGCTATCGGGGAGCTGTTTTTT. It is translated as CASSLLGGAIGELFF.

There are many counts of this clonotype. V gene TRBV5-4 combines with J gene TRBJ1-1; D gene uncertain. The CDR3 is 13 residues long. Per germline, CDR1 SGHNT and CDR2 YYREEE (reference sequence). V was cut by 5 bases and J by 3 bases, with 11 bases left in between. CDR3 nucleotide sequence: TGTGCCAGCAGAAGGGATTCCTACACTGAAGCTTTCTTT. Amino acid sequence: CASRRDSYTEAFF.

This clonotype was seen ten or more times. The rearrangement uses TRBV28 and TRBJ2-3; unclear D gene. CDR1 and CDR2 from the germline V gene are MDHEN and SYDVKM. The CDR3 runs to 16 residues. V lost 10 bases and J 0 bases, leaving 20 bases between the germline ends. The CDR3 region has the DNA TGTGCCACCCTTCTGGGCAAAGGAGCTAGCACAGATACGCAGTATTTT. Its translation: CATLLGKGASTDTQYF.

V and J are TRBV11-2 and TRBJ2-3; 8 bases are shared with TRBD2. Trimming took 2 bases from V and 2 from J; bases not matched to a gene: 6. The CDR3 extends over 16 amino acids. Germline V CDR1 and CDR2: SGHAT, FQNNGV. The CDR3 region is CASSLRRGAFTDTQYF. In nucleotides, the CDR3 is TGTGCCAGCAGCTTACGGCGGGGGGCCTTCACAGATACGCAGTATTTT.

In this sample, this clonotype turned up many times. The CDR3 is CSGGEPGADTQYF. For the CDR3, the DNA is TGCAGCGGAGGTGAACCTGGGGCGGATACGCAGTATTTT. V usage is TRBV20-1 and J usage is TRBJ2-3, with D perhaps assigned TRBD1 or TRBD2 (5 bases each). Germline V lookup: CDR1 DFQATT, CDR2 SNEGSKA (reference sequence). This CDR3 is 13 amino acids long.

In this sample, this clonotype turned up many times. The rearrangement links TRBV11-2 to TRBJ1-5, with TRBD1 matching over 12 bases. CDR1 SGHAT and CDR2 FQNNGV come from the germline V gene. This CDR3 has 15 amino acids. The trim removed 4 bases at V and 5 bases at J, leaving 3 bases unmatched. The CDR3 protein is CASSWGTGGDQPQHF. The DNA for the CDR3 is TGTGCCAGCAGCTGGGGGACAGGGGGCGATCAGCCCCAGCATTTT.

This clonotype was detected only a few times. The V and J genes are TRBV7-2 and TRBJ2-2; 9 bases fit TRBD1. V shed 5 bases, J shed 4 bases, and the junction held 5 bases outside the gene matches. The CDR3 loop spans 15 amino acids. Germline-derived CDR1 and CDR2 are SGHTA and FQGNSA. The CDR3 sequence is CASSVDRGTTGELFF. Written as DNA, the CDR3 is TGTGCCAGCAGCGTGGACAGGGGAACCACCGGGGAGCTGTTTTTT.

This clonotype was counted at least ten times. The chain recombines TRBV20-1 with TRBJ1-5; D not resolved. Germline assignment: CDR1 DFQATT and CDR2 SNEGSKA (reference sequence). CDR3 length: 13 residues. V lost 2 bases and J lost 4, with 9 bases in between. The CDR3 region has the DNA TGCAGTGCTAGATACAGTCCGAATCAGCCCCAGCATTTT. This codes for CSARYSPNQPQHF.

This clonotype was counted ten times or more. This chain joins TRBV6-4 and TRBJ2-3; D is perhaps TRBD2 (7 bases). The CDR3 consists of 14 residues. Trimming took 3 bases from V and 4 from J, leaving 11 bases between them. The germline V gene has CDR1 MRHNA and CDR2 SNTAGT. The CDR3 region has the DNA TGTGCCAGCAGTGAAGAGGGGGGGCCAGATACGCAGTATTTT. Its translation is CASSEEGGPDTQYF.

Ten or more counts support this clonotype. V gene TRBV9 combines with J gene TRBJ2-4, with TRBD2 matching over 8 bases. The J segment lost 8 bases and the V segment lost 4 bases, leaving 14 bases of the junction unmatched. CDR1 and CDR2 (germline): SGDLS, YYNGEE. This CDR3 is 16 amino acids long. The CDR3 sequence is CASSPQGAGAADIQYF. The CDR3 bases are TGTGCCAGCAGCCCCCAAGGAGCGGGGGCAGCGGACATTCAGTACTTC.

This clonotype was detected many times. The chain has TRBV20-1 and TRBJ2-1; a possible D gene is TRBD2 (6 bases). CDR1 and CDR2 (germline): DFQATT, SNEGSKA (reference sequence). This CDR3 has 12 residues. V was cut by 6 bases and J by 9 bases, with 15 bases left in between. The CDR3 bases are TGCAGTGCCCCCCTAAGGACTACTGAGCAGTTCTTC. This gives the protein CSAPLRTTEQFF.

This clonotype was found many times. This sequence joins TRBV14 and TRBJ2-2, with D possibly being TRBD1 or TRBD2 (6 bases each). CDR1 SGHDN and CDR2 FVKESK come from the germline V gene. The CDR3 contains 17 residues. V lost 1 base to trimming and J lost 0 bases, with 12 bases between them. The CDR3 is CASSQVGGLSNTGELFF. CDR3 sequence (DNA): TGTGCCAGCAGCCAAGTCGGGGGCCTTTCGAACACCGGGGAGCTGTTTTTT. Based on the CDR3 plus reference TRBV14 and TRBJ2-2, the full variable domain is EAGVTQFPSHSVIEKGQTVTLRCDPISGHDNLYWYRRVMGKEIKFLLHFVKESKQDESGMPNNRFLAERTGGTYSTLKVQPAELEDSGVYFCASSQVGGLSNTGELFFGEGSRLTVL.

CDR3 nucleotides: TGTGCCAGCAGCGTAACCTATCGGGGCAGCACAGATACGCAGTATTTT. As protein: CASSVTYRGSTDTQYF. V usage is TRBV9 and J usage is TRBJ2-3; D may be TRBD1 or TRBD2 (5 bases each). CDR3 length equals 16 residues. Deletions cut 1 base from V and 0 bases from J, with 12 bases between. CDR1 is SGDLS and CDR2 is YYNGEE in the germline V gene.

There are many counts of this clonotype. The chain links TRBV18 to TRBJ2-7, with 7 bases aligning to TRBD1. V gave up 3 bases and J gave up 5 bases; unmatched junction bases: 7. The CDR3 covers 14 residues. Germline loops: CDR1 KGHSH, CDR2 LQKENI. This CDR3 is CASSPDRVGHEQYF. Here the CDR3 DNA reads TGTGCCAGCTCACCTGACAGGGTAGGCCACGAGCAGTACTTC.

This clonotype appeared a few times. The junction differs from germline at one of its ends, possibly a read error. This rearrangement joins TRBV3-1 to TRBJ2-2; TRBD1 agrees at 7 bases. Germline CDR1 LGHDT, CDR2 YNNKEL (reference sequence). The CDR3 contains 19 residues. The CDR3 here is CACSQISTHRQGNTGELFF. CDR3 sequence (DNA): TGTGCCTGCAGCCAAATATCCACTCACCGACAGGGGAACACCGGGGAGCTGTTTTTT. Full variable domain (rest looked up from reference TRBV3-1 and TRBJ2-2): DTAVSQTPKYLVTQMGNDKSIKCEQNLGHDTMYWYKQDSKKFLKIMFSYNNKELIINETVPNRFSPKSPDKAHLNLHINSLELGDSAVYFCACSQISTHRQGNTGELFFGEGSRLTVL.

This clonotype was seen many times. The chain combines TRBV12-3 or TRBV12-4 with TRBJ1-3; unclear D gene. The germline V and J ends were trimmed by 7 bases and 3 bases, with 13 bases remaining between them. The CDR3 is made up of 14 amino acids. As DNA, the CDR3 is TGTGCCAGCATAGAAGGGCTGAGTGGAAACACCATATATTTT. It yields the protein CASIEGLSGNTIYF.

This clonotype was recorded many times. The V and J genes are TRBV7-2 and TRBJ2-1; D gene unclear. This CDR3 has 13 residues. Trimming took off 3 bases at V and 8 bases at J, with 11 bases between the two ends. The germline CDR1 and CDR2 sequences are SGHTA and FQGNSA. Here the CDR3 DNA reads TGTGCCAGCAGCTTCGGTAATGGCTATGAGCAGTTCTTC. This gives the protein CASSFGNGYEQFF.

This clonotype was picked up many times. The chain is built from TRBV3-1 and TRBJ2-3; D not resolved. This CDR3 spans 16 amino acids. Germline V gene sequence: CDR1 LGHDT, CDR2 YNNKEL (reference sequence). V lost 1 base and J 0 bases, leaving 11 bases between the germline ends. DNA of the CDR3: TGTGCCAGCAGCCAAGGTCGGCTAACTAGCACAGATACGCAGTATTTT. Its translation is CASSQGRLTSTDTQYF.

This clonotype was detected ten times or more. This chain connects TRBV7-6 to TRBJ1-6, with 9 nucleotides matching TRBD1. Germline loops: CDR1 SGHVS, CDR2 FNYEAQ. The CDR3 runs 15 residues. The V and J ends lost 1 base and 10 bases, in that order; junction bases with no gene match: 5. The CDR3 sequence is CASSLGDRANSPLHF. CDR3 nucleotides: TGTGCCAGCAGCTTAGGGGACAGGGCCAACTCACCCCTCCACTTT.

The table lists this clonotype with a few counts. This rearrangement joins TRBV25-1 to TRBJ1-5; D is possibly TRBD1 (5 bases). Between the trimmed V and J ends, which lost 1 base and 5 bases, there was a span of 9 bases. The CDR3 is 14 amino acids. The V gene's germline CDR1 is MGHDK and CDR2 SYGVNS. CDR3 DNA sequence: TGTGCCAGCAGTGAATGGGGCGGCGATCAGCCCCAGCATTTT. Translation: CASSEWGGDQPQHF.

This clonotype was picked up many times. The genes are TRBV29-1 and TRBJ2-7; D ambiguous. With 4 bases removed from V and 2 bases from J, the gap between germline ends came to 12 bases. From germline, CDR1 is SQVTM and CDR2 ANQGSEA. This CDR3 is built from 13 residues. The CDR3 bases are TGCAGCGTTGGAAAAGGGTCGCCCTACGAGCAGTACTTC. Its translation: CSVGKGSPYEQYF.

This clonotype was recorded many times. The V call is TRBV12-3 or TRBV12-4, the J call TRBJ1-4, with a tentative D call TRBD1 (5 bases). V gave up 6 bases and J gave up 4 bases, with 12 bases separating them. CDR3 length: 14 residues. CDR3 bases: TGTGCCAGCAGAGTGGGACCAGATAATGAAAAACTGTTTTTT. It is translated as CASRVGPDNEKLFF.

In its sample, this clonotype was seen a few times. The rearrangement links TRBV12-3 or TRBV12-4 to TRBJ1-5; D is uncertain. The CDR3 length is 13 residues. V shed 3 bases and J shed 2 bases, with 5 bases lying between them. The CDR3 DNA is TGTGCCAGCAGTTTGTCTCGCAATCAGCCCCAGCATTTT. This gives the protein CASSLSRNQPQHF.

Ten or more counts support this clonotype. The chain employs TRBV4-3 and TRBJ1-1; unclear D gene. The CDR3 runs 14 residues. V dropped 0 bases and J dropped 2 bases, with 7 bases sitting between them. From germline, CDR1 is LGHNA and CDR2 YSLEER. CDR3 coding DNA: TGCGCCAGCAGCCAAGACATGGGAAACACTGAAGCTTTCTTT. It translates to CASSQDMGNTEAFF.

This clonotype was seen a few times. The J gene is TRBJ1-6, the V gene TRBV5-4, with D possibly being TRBD1 (5 bases). CDR3 length equals 16 residues. Trimming shortened V by 4 bases and J by 8 bases, and 19 bases separated the two germline ends. Germline V gives CDR1 SGHNT, CDR2 YYREEE (reference sequence). CDR3 coding DNA: TGTGCCAGCAGCCCGTCCGCGAGTGGGGCGTATTCACCCCTCCACTTT. As protein: CASSPSASGAYSPLHF.